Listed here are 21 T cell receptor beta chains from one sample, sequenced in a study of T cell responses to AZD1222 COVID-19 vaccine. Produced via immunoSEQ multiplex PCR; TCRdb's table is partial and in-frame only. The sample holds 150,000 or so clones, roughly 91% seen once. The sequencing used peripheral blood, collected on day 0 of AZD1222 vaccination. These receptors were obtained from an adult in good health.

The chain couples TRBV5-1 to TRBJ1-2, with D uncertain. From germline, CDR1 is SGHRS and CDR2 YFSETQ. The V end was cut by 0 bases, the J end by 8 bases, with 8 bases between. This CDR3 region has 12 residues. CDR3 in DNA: TGCGCCAGCAGCTTGGATGGGTTGGGCTACACCTTC. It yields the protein CASSLDGLGYTF.

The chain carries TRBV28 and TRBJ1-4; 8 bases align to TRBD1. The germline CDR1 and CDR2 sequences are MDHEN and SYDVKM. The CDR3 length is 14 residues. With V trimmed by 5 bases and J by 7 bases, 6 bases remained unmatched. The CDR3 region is CASSNPGQGEKLFF. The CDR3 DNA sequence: TGTGCCAGCAGTAACCCTGGACAGGGTGAAAAACTGTTTTTT.

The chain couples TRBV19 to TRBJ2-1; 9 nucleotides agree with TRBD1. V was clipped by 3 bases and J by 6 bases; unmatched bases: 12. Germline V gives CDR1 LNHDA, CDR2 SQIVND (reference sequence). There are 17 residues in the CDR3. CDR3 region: CASSIGTGFELGNEQFF. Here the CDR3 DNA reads TGTGCCAGTAGTATTGGGACAGGGTTCGAACTTGGCAATGAGCAGTTCTTC.

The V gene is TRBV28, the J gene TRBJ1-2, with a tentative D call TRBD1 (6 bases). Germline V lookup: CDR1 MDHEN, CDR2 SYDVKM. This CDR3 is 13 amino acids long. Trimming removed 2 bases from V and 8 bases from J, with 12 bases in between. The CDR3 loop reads CASSLPQGWGYTF. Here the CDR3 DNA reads TGTGCCAGCAGTTTACCACAGGGTTGGGGCTACACCTTC.

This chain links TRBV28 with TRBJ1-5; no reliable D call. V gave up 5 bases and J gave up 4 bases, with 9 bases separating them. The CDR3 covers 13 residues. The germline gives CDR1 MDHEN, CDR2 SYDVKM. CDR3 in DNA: TGTGCCAGCAGTGTTTCACAGAATCAGCCCCAGCATTTT. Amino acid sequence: CASSVSQNQPQHF.

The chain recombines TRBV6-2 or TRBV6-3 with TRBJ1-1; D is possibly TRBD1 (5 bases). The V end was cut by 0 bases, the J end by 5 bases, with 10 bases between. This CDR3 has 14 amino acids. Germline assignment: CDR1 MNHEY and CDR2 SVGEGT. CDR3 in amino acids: CASSYSGEWTEAFF. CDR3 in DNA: TGTGCCAGCAGTTACTCGGGGGAGTGGACTGAAGCTTTCTTT.

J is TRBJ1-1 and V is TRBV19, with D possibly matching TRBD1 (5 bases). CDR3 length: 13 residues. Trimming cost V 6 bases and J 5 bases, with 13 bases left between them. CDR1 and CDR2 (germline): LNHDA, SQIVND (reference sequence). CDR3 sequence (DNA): TGTGCCAGTAGCCAGGGAGGAGGTACTGAAGCTTTCTTT. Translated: CASSQGGGTEAFF.

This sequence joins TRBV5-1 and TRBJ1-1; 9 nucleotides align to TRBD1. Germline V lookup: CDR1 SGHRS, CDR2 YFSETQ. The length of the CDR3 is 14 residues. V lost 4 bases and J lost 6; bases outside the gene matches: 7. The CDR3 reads CASSRPGQGSEAFF. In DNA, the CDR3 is TGCGCCAGCAGCCGGCCGGGACAGGGCTCTGAAGCTTTCTTT.

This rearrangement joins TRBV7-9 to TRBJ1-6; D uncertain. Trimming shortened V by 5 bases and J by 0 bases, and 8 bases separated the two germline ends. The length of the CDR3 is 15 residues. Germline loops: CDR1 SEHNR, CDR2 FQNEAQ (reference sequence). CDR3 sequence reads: CASSKGSSYNSPLHF. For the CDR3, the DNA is TGTGCCAGCAGCAAAGGGAGCTCCTATAATTCACCCCTCCACTTT.

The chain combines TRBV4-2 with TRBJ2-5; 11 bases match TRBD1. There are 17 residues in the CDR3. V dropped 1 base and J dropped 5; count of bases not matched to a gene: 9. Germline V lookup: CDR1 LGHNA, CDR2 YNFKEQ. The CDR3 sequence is CASSQGPRTGGGETQYF. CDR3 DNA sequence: TGTGCCAGCAGCCAAGGGCCCCGGACAGGGGGCGGGGAGACCCAGTACTTC.

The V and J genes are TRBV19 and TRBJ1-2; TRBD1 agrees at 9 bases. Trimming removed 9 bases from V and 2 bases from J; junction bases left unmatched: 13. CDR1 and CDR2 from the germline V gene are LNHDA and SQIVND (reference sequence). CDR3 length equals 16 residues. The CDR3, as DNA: TGTGCCAGCCGACCGGGACAGGGACCCTCCAACTATGGCTACACCTTC. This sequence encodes CASRPGQGPSNYGYTF.

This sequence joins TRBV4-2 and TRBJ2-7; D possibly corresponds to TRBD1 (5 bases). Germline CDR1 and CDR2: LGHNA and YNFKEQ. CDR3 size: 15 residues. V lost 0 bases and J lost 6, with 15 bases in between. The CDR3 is CASSQEVGRSREQYF. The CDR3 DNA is TGTGCCAGCAGCCAAGAGGTGGGGCGAAGCCGCGAGCAGTACTTC.

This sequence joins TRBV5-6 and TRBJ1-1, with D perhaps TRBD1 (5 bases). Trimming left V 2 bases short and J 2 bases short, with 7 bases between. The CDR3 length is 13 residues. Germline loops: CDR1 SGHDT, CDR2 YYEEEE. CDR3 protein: CASSFRDNTEAFF. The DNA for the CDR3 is TGTGCCAGCAGCTTCAGGGATAACACTGAAGCTTTCTTT.

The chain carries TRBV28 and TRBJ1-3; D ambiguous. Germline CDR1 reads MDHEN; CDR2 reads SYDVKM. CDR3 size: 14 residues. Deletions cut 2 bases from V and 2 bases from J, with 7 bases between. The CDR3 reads CASSLAVTGNTIYF. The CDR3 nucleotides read TGTGCCAGCAGTTTAGCCGTAACTGGAAACACCATATATTTT.

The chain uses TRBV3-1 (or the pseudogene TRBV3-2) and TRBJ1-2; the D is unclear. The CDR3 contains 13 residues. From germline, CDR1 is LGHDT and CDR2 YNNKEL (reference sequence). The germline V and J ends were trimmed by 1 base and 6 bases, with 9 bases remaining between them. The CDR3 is CASSQGVRDGYTF. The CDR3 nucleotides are TGTGCCAGCAGCCAAGGCGTCCGGGATGGCTACACCTTC.

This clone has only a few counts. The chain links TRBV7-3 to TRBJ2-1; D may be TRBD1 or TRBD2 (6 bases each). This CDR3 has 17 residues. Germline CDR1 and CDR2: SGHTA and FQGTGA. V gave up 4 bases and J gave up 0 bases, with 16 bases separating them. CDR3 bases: TGTGCCAGCAGCTACCTAGGGGGGAGTGGCTCCTACAATGAGCAGTTCTTC. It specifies CASSYLGGSGSYNEQFF.

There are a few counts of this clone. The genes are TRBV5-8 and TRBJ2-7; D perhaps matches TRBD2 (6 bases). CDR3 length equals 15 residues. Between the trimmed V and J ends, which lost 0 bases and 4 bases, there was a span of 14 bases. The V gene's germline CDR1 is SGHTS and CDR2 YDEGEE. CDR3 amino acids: CASSLASGTGYEQYF. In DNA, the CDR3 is TGTGCCAGCAGCTTGGCCTCGGGGACTGGGTACGAGCAGTACTTC.

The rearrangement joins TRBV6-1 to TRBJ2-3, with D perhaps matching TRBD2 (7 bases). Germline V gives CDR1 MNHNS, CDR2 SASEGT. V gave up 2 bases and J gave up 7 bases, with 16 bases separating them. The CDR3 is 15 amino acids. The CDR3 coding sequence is TGTGCCAGCAGTGAATATGGGGGGGGCCCGTATACGCAGTATTTT. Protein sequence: CASSEYGGGPYTQYF.

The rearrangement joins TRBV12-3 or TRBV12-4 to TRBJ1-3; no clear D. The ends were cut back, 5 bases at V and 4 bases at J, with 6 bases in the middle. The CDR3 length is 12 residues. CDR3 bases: TGTGCCAGCAGTAATGTGGGAAACACCATATATTTT. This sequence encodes CASSNVGNTIYF.

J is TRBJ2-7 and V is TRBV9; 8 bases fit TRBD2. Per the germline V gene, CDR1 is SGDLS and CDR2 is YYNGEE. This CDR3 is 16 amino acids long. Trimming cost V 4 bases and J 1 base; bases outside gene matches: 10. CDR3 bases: TGTGCCAGCAGCCCCCTGGGCGGGAGGTTGTCCTACGAGCAGTACTTC. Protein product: CASSPLGGRLSYEQYF.

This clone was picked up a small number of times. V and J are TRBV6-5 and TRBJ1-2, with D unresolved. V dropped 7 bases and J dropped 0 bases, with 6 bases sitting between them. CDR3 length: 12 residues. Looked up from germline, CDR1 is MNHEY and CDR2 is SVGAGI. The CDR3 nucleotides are TGTGCCAGCACTCACACTAACTATGGCTACACCTTC. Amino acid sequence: CASTHTNYGYTF.